The 10 T cell receptor beta chains reported below all come from one sample, sequenced in a study of blood T cell repertoires in COVID-19. Clones were read by immunoSEQ multiplex PCR, and TCRdb kept only the in-frame ones, dropping some. The sample has about 46,000 clones; approximately 85% are singletons. The sequenced sample consisted of peripheral blood. All receptors derive from a human donor in a cohort sampled during active COVID-19. The donor label of this sample is uncertain.

The gene calls are TRBV19 and TRBJ1-2; the match to TRBD1 covers 7 bases. Germline assignment: CDR1 LNHDA and CDR2 SQIVND (reference sequence). V dropped 6 bases and J dropped 3; count of bases not matched to a gene: 7. This CDR3 is built from 14 residues. CDR3 in DNA: TGTGCCAGTAGCCCAGACAGGGTTGACTATGGCTACACCTTC. Protein product: CASSPDRVDYGYTF.

V is TRBV6-5 and J is TRBJ1-1; D ambiguous. CDR1 is MNHEY, CDR2 SVGAGI, per germline. The CDR3 extends over 16 amino acids. Trimming left V 0 bases short and J 0 bases short, with 11 bases between. CDR3 nucleotides: TGTGCCAGCAGTTACTCTAATCCAGTCATGAACACTGAAGCTTTCTTT. This encodes CASSYSNPVMNTEAFF.

The DNA for the CDR3 is TGTGCCAGCAGCTTGGGGAACAGGAAGGAGCAGTACTTC. This codes for CASSLGNRKEQYF. The chain has TRBV5-6 and TRBJ2-7; possibly TRBD1 for D (5 bases). Per the germline V gene, CDR1 is SGHDT and CDR2 is YYEEEE. V was shortened by 0 bases and J by 7 bases, with 11 bases between the two germline ends. This CDR3 is built from 13 residues.

CDR3 bases: TGTGCCAGCAGCTTAGCGGGCAGGGGAGACACCGGGGAGCTGTTTTTT. This gives the protein CASSLAGRGDTGELFF. The chain employs TRBV7-8 and TRBJ2-2; D perhaps matches TRBD1 (6 bases). The germline gives CDR1 SGHVS, CDR2 FQNEAQ. There are 16 residues in the CDR3. The V and J ends lost 0 bases and 3 bases respectively, with 11 bases between them.

The chain is built from TRBV5-8 and TRBJ2-3; 10 bases agree with TRBD2. Germline CDR1 SGHTS, CDR2 YDEGEE. The CDR3 totals 18 residues. Trimming removed 0 bases from V and 1 base from J; junction bases left unmatched: 8. The CDR3 is CASSLGSWLAGGTDTQYF. The DNA of the CDR3 is TGTGCCAGCAGCTTGGGGTCTTGGCTAGCGGGGGGCACAGATACGCAGTATTTT.

This chain uses TRBV2 with TRBJ1-1; 7 bases match TRBD1. The CDR3 has 12 amino acids. In germline, CDR1 is SNHLY, CDR2 FYNNEI. With V trimmed by 6 bases and J by 10 bases, 8 bases remained unmatched. CDR3 bases: TGTGCCAGCAGAGACAGGGCTCGACGAGCTTTCTTT. It yields the protein CASRDRARRAFF.

This clone was seen once. This chain links TRBV6-5 with TRBJ2-1; 11 bases are shared with TRBD2. V gave up 0 bases and J gave up 8 bases; unmatched junction bases: 3. The CDR3 runs to 15 residues. Per germline, CDR1 MNHEY and CDR2 SVGAGI. The CDR3 protein is CASSYSTSGVDEQFF. Written as DNA, the CDR3 is TGTGCCAGCAGTTACTCGACTAGCGGGGTCGATGAGCAGTTCTTC.

This rearrangement joins TRBV5-4 to TRBJ1-2; D is ambiguous. This CDR3 contains 13 residues. Germline V gene sequence: CDR1 SGHNT, CDR2 YYREEE (reference sequence). V was clipped by 4 bases and J by 4 bases, with 11 bases between them. CDR3 amino acids: CASSHDTFYGYTF. In nucleotides, the CDR3 is TGTGCCAGCAGCCACGACACATTCTATGGCTACACCTTC.

This rearrangement joins TRBV5-5 to TRBJ1-1, with 8 bases lining up with TRBD1. Germline values: CDR1 SGHKS, CDR2 YYEKEE (reference sequence). V shed 1 base and J 3 bases; nucleotides not matched to a gene: 17. This CDR3 contains 19 residues. As DNA, the CDR3 is TGTGCCAGCAGCTTGTACCGGGACAGGCTCATTAGGCGGGACACTGAAGCTTTCTTT. It translates to CASSLYRDRLIRRDTEAFF.

The V gene is TRBV10-3, the J gene TRBJ2-5, with D maybe TRBD2 (6 bases). This CDR3 has 13 amino acids. V was clipped by 4 bases and J by 4 bases, with 10 bases between them. The germline V gene encodes CDR1 ENHRY and CDR2 SYGVKD. CDR3 coding DNA: TGTGCCATCAGTGGGGGGGAGAGAGAGACCCAGTACTTC. It yields the protein CAISGGERETQYF.